These 8 T cell receptor beta chains share one sample of origin, sequenced in a study of blood T cells in healthy people across ages. A second about 6 to 12 cycle PCR used barcoded and J-beta primers. MiXCR, applied by TCRdb to the 5' RACE reads, yields one record per CDR3 protein. The sample consists of hundreds of thousands of distinct CDR3 sequences, around 21% of them appearing once. Sequenced input: blood. These TCRs come from a man between 65 and 85 years old in good health.

CDR3 region: CASSQATHNYGYTF. In DNA, the CDR3 is TGCGCCAGCAGCCAAGCCACCCATAACTATGGCTACACCTTC. The chain carries TRBV4-1 and TRBJ1-2; no definite D call. The V gene lost 1 base and the J gene lost 1 base, with 7 bases spanning the gap. This CDR3 is built from 14 residues. Germline loops: CDR1 MGHRA, CDR2 YSYEKL.

This clonotype was detected many times. The chain combines TRBV20-1 with TRBJ2-7, with a tentative D call TRBD1 (6 bases). Trimming stripped 6 bases from V and 2 bases from J, with 17 bases between. The CDR3 is made up of 14 amino acids. Germline assignment: CDR1 DFQATT and CDR2 SNEGSKA (reference sequence). CDR3 sequence reads: CSASKQGSPYEQYF. The CDR3 DNA is TGCAGTGCCAGCAAACAGGGTAGCCCCTACGAGCAGTACTTC.

This chain joins TRBV30 and TRBJ2-1; 10 nucleotides match TRBD1. CDR1 is GTSNPN and CDR2 is SVGIG in the germline V gene (reference sequence). CDR3 size: 13 residues. The V segment lost 3 bases and the J segment 9 bases; nucleotides outside the gene matches: 5. The CDR3 bases are TGTGCCTGGAGGGGGACAGGGGTGGGTGAGCAGTTCTTC. This gives the protein CAWRGTGVGEQFF.

This clonotype has only a few counts. The J gene is TRBJ2-5, the V gene TRBV9, with TRBD2 matching over 7 bases. Unmatched junction bases numbered 6, after V lost 0 bases and J lost 1 base. This CDR3 region has 16 residues. Germline-derived CDR1 and CDR2 are SGDLS and YYNGEE. CDR3 residues: CASSVGGGGFQETQYF. CDR3 in DNA: TGTGCCAGCAGCGTAGGGGGGGGAGGGTTCCAAGAGACCCAGTACTTC.

The chain has TRBV4-1 and TRBJ2-3, with no clear D. V was cut by 0 bases and J by 7 bases, with 5 bases left in between. Germline CDR1 reads MGHRA; CDR2 reads YSYEKL. The CDR3 loop spans 12 amino acids. CDR3 protein: CASSQDYHTQYF. The CDR3 region has the DNA TGCGCCAGCAGCCAAGACTACCATACGCAGTATTTT.

This clonotype was recorded many times. V usage is TRBV20-1 and J usage is TRBJ1-1; D remains ambiguous. Germline CDR1 DFQATT, CDR2 SNEGSKA (reference sequence). V lost 1 base, J lost 5 bases, and 14 bases lay in between. The CDR3 runs 14 residues. The chain's CDR3 is CSARVVLGGTEAFF. CDR3 coding DNA: TGCAGTGCTAGAGTAGTACTCGGAGGGACTGAAGCTTTCTTT.

This chain connects TRBV7-2 to TRBJ2-7; TRBD2 matches at 14 bases. The junction had 9 bases not matched to a gene; V was cut back by 5 bases and J by 6 bases. Germline V gene sequence: CDR1 SGHTA, CDR2 FQGNSA. CDR3 length: 16 residues. As DNA, the CDR3 is TGTGCCAGCAGCGGGACTAGCGGGAGAACCATTCGCGAGCAGTACTTC. It is translated as CASSGTSGRTIREQYF. Variable domain in full (rest from reference TRBV7-2 and TRBJ2-7): GAGVSQSPSNKVTEKGKDVELRCDPISGHTALYWYRQSLGQGLEFLIYFQGNSAPDKSGLPSDRFSAERTGGSVSTLTIQRTQQEDSAVYLCASSGTSGRTIREQYFGPGTRLTVT.

The chain couples TRBV29-1 to TRBJ2-1; 14 bases map to TRBD2. With 6 bases clipped from V and 4 bases from J, the junction kept 11 bases outside the gene matches. The CDR3 covers 17 residues. Germline V lookup: CDR1 SQVTM, CDR2 ANQGSEA. The CDR3 nucleotides are TGCAGCGTCACGACTAGCGGGAGGGCCGACGCATACAATGAGCAGTTCTTC. Translating it yields CSVTTSGRADAYNEQFF.